The source of this T cell receptor (beta chain) is a study of cytomegalovirus exposure and HLA in healthy donors. Researchers ran the PCR with 60 Vbeta and 13 Jbeta primers. Repertoires were generated with immunoSEQ multiplex PCR, while TCRdb's copy carries only in-frame clones and drops some. The sample yields under 150,000 clones, approximately 80% seen once. This CDR3 has 14 amino acids. CDR1 SGHRS and CDR2 YFSETQ come from the germline V gene. Trimming cost V 7 bases and J 2 bases; bases outside gene matches: 6. The chain joins TRBV5-1 to TRBJ2-3; TRBD2 matches 8 bases. Input material: PBMCs. The clonotype originates from a woman between 40 and 50 years old in good health and CMV-seropositive. CDR3 amino acids: CASESGSPTDTQYF. The CDR3 DNA sequence: TGCGCCAGCGAGAGCGGGAGCCCCACAGATACGCAGTATTTT. The complete variable domain, with remaining parts taken from reference TRBV5-1 and TRBJ2-3, reads KAGVTQTPRYLIKTRGQQVTLSCSPISGHRSVSWYQQTPGQGLQFLFEYFSETQRNKGNFPGRFSGRQFSNSRSEMNVSTLELGDSALYLCASESGSPTDTQYFGPGTRLTVL.